This T cell receptor beta chain is from a study of blood T cell repertoires in COVID-19. This CDR3 has 12 amino acids. Germline CDR1 reads MNHEY; CDR2 reads SVGEGT. Trimming stripped 2 bases from V and 7 bases from J, with 8 bases between. Method: immunoSEQ multiplex PCR; TCRdb's copy keeps in-frame clones and lacks some. The sample holds roughly 180,000 clones, around 78% seen once. V usage is TRBV6-2 or TRBV6-3 and J usage is TRBJ1-2, with D maybe TRBD1 (5 bases). Sequencing was performed on PBMCs or T cells enriched from blood (not recorded which). The receptor comes from a woman between 45 and 60 years old who had recovered from COVID-19. The CDR3 region is CASSYVGGGYTF. In nucleotides, the CDR3 is TGTGCCAGCAGTTACGTCGGGGGTGGCTACACCTTC.